This section outlines one T cell receptor (beta chain) sequence together with its context. What it recognizes is unknown. Here immunoSEQ multiplex PCR was the method, and the copy in TCRdb shows in-frame clones only, minus some. The sample yields about 33,000 clones, about 86% seen once. This entry comes from a study of chemoradiotherapy in HPV16-positive cancers. General study results and limits: Candidate HPV-specific clones and E7-related TCR motifs grew in tumor during treatment. Only two HPV16-positive patients supplied the functional HPV-specificity definition.

Per the germline V gene, CDR1 is LNHNV and CDR2 is YYDKDF (reference sequence). V dropped 2 bases and J dropped 0; count of bases not matched to a gene: 13. The CDR3 contains 19 residues. J is TRBJ2-7 and V is TRBV15; TRBD1 agrees at 10 bases. Sequences were derived from blood, sampled from a patient who underwent chemoradiotherapy. The sequence derives from a human donor with HPV-associated anogenital cancer. The CDR3 DNA sequence: TGTGCCACCAGCAGAACTCCCGGGACAGGGGCATTGAGCTCCTACGAGCAGTACTTC. Encoded protein: CATSRTPGTGALSSYEQYF.